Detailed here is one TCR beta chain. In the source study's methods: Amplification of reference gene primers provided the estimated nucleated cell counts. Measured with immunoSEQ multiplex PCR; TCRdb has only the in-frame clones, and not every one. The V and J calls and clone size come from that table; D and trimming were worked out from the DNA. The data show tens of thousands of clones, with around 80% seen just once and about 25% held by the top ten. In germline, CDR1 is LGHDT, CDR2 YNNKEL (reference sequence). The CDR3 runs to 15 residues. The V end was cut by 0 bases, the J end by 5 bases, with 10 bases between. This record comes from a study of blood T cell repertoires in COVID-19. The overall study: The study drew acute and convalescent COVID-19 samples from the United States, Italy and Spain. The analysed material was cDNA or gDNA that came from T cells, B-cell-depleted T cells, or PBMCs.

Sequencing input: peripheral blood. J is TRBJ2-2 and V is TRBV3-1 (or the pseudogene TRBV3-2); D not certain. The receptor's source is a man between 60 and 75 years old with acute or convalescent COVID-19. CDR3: CASSQDRSLTGELFF. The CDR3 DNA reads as TGTGCCAGCAGCCAAGATCGGAGCTTAACCGGGGAGCTGTTTTTT.